One sample yielded the 20 T cell receptor beta chains listed below, sequenced in a study of identical twins. TCRdb fed the 5' RACE reads into MiXCR, producing one record per CDR3 protein. The sample carries around 650,000 distinct CDR3 sequences, under 8.5% recorded once. These data also featured in a second study, about yellow fever vaccine responses in identical twins.

Sequenced input: PBMCs. Every receptor here comes from a woman between 18 and 29 years old in good health.

The chain employs TRBV3-1 and TRBJ2-3; a weak D match, TRBD2 (6 bases). The CDR3 contains 13 residues. V lost 5 bases to trimming and J lost 6 bases, with 12 bases between them. Germline lookup yields CDR1 LGHDT and CDR2 YNNKEL (reference sequence). The CDR3 protein is CASSSGRFDTQYF. CDR3 coding DNA: TGTGCCAGCAGCTCCGGGAGATTTGATACGCAGTATTTT.

A few counts support this clonotype. This chain joins TRBV2 and TRBJ2-1, with D possibly called TRBD1 or TRBD2 (5 bases each). Germline CDR1 reads SNHLY; CDR2 reads FYNNEI. This CDR3 contains 16 residues. V lost 0 bases to trimming and J lost 3 bases, with 12 bases between them. The CDR3 bases are TGTGCCAGCAGTGAAGCGCTTCGGGGCAGCTACAATGAGCAGTTCTTC. Translated, it gives CASSEALRGSYNEQFF.

This clonotype has only a few counts. The V and J genes are TRBV28 and TRBJ1-6, with no clear D. V was clipped by 6 bases and J by 0 bases, with 9 bases between them. The CDR3 is 15 residues long. CDR1 and CDR2 from the germline V gene are MDHEN and SYDVKM. The CDR3 here is CASRVRVSYNSPLHF. The CDR3 bases are TGTGCCAGCAGAGTCCGGGTCTCCTATAATTCACCCCTCCACTTT.

This clonotype turned up a few times. This chain joins TRBV4-1 and TRBJ1-5; D gene unclear. Germline V gene lookup returns CDR1 MGHRA and CDR2 YSYEKL. The CDR3 contains 14 residues. Trimming removed 3 bases at V and 2 bases at J, with 8 bases between. This CDR3 is CASSHKLGNQPQHF. Here the CDR3 DNA reads TGCGCCAGCAGCCATAAACTTGGCAATCAGCCCCAGCATTTT.

This clonotype has a single count. This sequence joins TRBV7-8 and TRBJ2-7, with 9 bases lining up with TRBD1. J was trimmed by 4 bases and V by 5 bases; bases with no gene match: 9. CDR1 is SGHVS, CDR2 FQNEAQ, per germline. CDR3 length equals 15 residues. DNA of the CDR3: TGTGCCAGCAGCCCAGACAGGGGGAGCTGGTACGAGCAGTACGTC. This sequence encodes CASSPDRGSWYEQYV.

The chain joins TRBV10-3 to TRBJ2-3; 7 nucleotides line up with TRBD2. The CDR3 covers 17 residues. Germline V gene sequence: CDR1 ENHRY, CDR2 SYGVKD. With V trimmed by 0 bases and J by 1 base, 7 bases remained unmatched. The CDR3 is CAISESVRLAGTDTQYF. CDR3 DNA: TGTGCCATCAGTGAGTCGGTAAGACTAGCCGGCACAGATACGCAGTATTTT.

This clonotype came up a few times. The V gene is TRBV6-5, the J gene TRBJ2-1; no clear D. The CDR3 contains 17 residues. V lost 5 bases, J lost 0 bases, and 17 bases lay in between. Germline V gene lookup returns CDR1 MNHEY and CDR2 SVGAGI. As DNA, the CDR3 is TGTGCCAGCAGTAACCTCCGACCCGCTAGCTCCTACAATGAGCAGTTCTTC. It codes for CASSNLRPASSYNEQFF.

The chain joins TRBV28 to TRBJ2-7; D tentatively reads TRBD1 or TRBD2 (5 bases each). Deletions cut 4 bases from V and 2 bases from J, with 18 bases between. In germline, CDR1 is MDHEN, CDR2 SYDVKM. The CDR3 runs to 16 residues. CDR3 sequence: CASSSPVGPNPYEQYF. The CDR3, as DNA: TGTGCCAGCAGTTCCCCAGTGGGACCAAACCCCTACGAGCAGTACTTC.

This rearrangement joins TRBV2 to TRBJ2-7, with 9 bases aligning to TRBD1. Germline lookup yields CDR1 SNHLY and CDR2 FYNNEI. CDR3 length equals 15 residues. Trimming took 3 bases from V and 5 from J; bases not matched to a gene: 8. This chain's CDR3 is CASSEFGQGTNEQYF. The CDR3 DNA sequence: TGTGCCAGCAGTGAGTTTGGACAGGGGACCAACGAGCAGTACTTC. Full variable domain (missing parts from reference TRBV2 and TRBJ2-7): EPEVTQTPSHQVTQMGQEVILRCVPISNHLYFYWYRQILGQKVEFLVSFYNNEISEKSEIFDDQFSVERPDGSNFTLKIRSTKLEDSAMYFCASSEFGQGTNEQYFGPGTRLTVT.

This clonotype has just a few counts. The V gene is TRBV7-2, the J gene TRBJ2-2, with D uncertain. This CDR3 spans 16 amino acids. The germline CDR1 and CDR2 sequences are SGHTA and FQGNSA. Trimming shortened V by 2 bases and J by 2 bases, and 12 bases separated the two germline ends. Here the CDR3 reads CASSLLLLQNTGELFF. For the CDR3, the DNA is TGTGCCAGCAGCTTACTCCTCCTACAAAACACCGGGGAGCTGTTTTTT. Using reference TRBV7-2 and TRBJ2-2 for the parts outside the CDR3, the full variable domain is GAGVSQSPSNKVTEKGKDVELRCDPISGHTALYWYRQSLGQGLEFLIYFQGNSAPDKSGLPSDRFSAERTGGSVSTLTIQRTQQEDSAVYLCASSLLLLQNTGELFFGEGSRLTVL.

In this sample, this clonotype turned up many times. The V call is TRBV20-1, the J call TRBJ1-1; D is unclear. Trimming left V 7 bases short and J 1 base short, with 10 bases between. Germline CDR1 and CDR2: DFQATT and SNEGSKA (reference sequence). The CDR3 has 12 amino acids. This chain's CDR3 is CSGGLRNTEAFF. For the CDR3, the DNA is TGCAGTGGGGGTTTGCGGAACACTGAAGCTTTCTTT.

This clonotype was seen at least ten times. V is TRBV7-7 and J is TRBJ2-3; possible D gene TRBD2, 5 bases. The V end lost 3 bases, the J end lost 7 bases, and 14 bases lay between the germline ends. The CDR3 is 14 amino acids. Germline CDR1 SSHAT, CDR2 FNYEAQ (reference sequence). CDR3 coding DNA: TGTGCCAGCAGCTTGGGAGATCGATCTTATACGCAGTATTTT. Translated, it gives CASSLGDRSYTQYF. Variable domain in full (rest from reference TRBV7-7 and TRBJ2-3): GAGVSQSPRYKVTKRGQDVTLRCDPISSHATLYWYQQALGQGPEFLTYFNYEAQPDKSGLPSDRFSAERPEGSISTLTIQRTEQRDSAMYRCASSLGDRSYTQYFGPGTRLTVL.

This clonotype turned up a few times. For the CDR3, the DNA is TGTGCCAGCAGACCCCCAGAATATAGCAATCAGCCCCAGCATTTT. It yields the protein CASRPPEYSNQPQHF. The rearrangement links TRBV28 to TRBJ1-5; D remains ambiguous. Germline V gives CDR1 MDHEN, CDR2 SYDVKM. The CDR3 runs 15 residues. Trimming cost V 6 bases and J 0 bases, with 12 bases left between them.

Note on this clonotype: An end of the junction differs from the germline gene, which may be a read error. J is TRBJ2-4 and V is TRBV18; D may correspond to TRBD1 or TRBD2 (5 bases each). The CDR3 has 14 residues. Germline assignment: CDR1 KGHSH and CDR2 LQKENI. DNA of the CDR3: TGTGCCAGCGAGCCGGGACCCGGTCCGGGTAAAGGGCACTTC. Protein sequence: CASEPGPGPGKGHF.

This clonotype was counted only a few times. CDR3: CASSTRGQENTEAFF. The CDR3, as DNA: TGCGCCAGCAGCACGCGGGGACAGGAGAACACTGAAGCTTTCTTT. The V call is TRBV5-1, the J call TRBJ1-1, with 8 bases matching TRBD1. Germline CDR1 and CDR2: SGHRS and YFSETQ. V gave up 4 bases and J gave up 1 base; unmatched junction bases: 6. This CDR3 has 15 amino acids.

In this sample, this clonotype turned up many times. J is TRBJ2-3 and V is TRBV6-2 or TRBV6-3; 7 bases fit TRBD2. CDR3 length equals 15 residues. Looked up from germline, CDR1 is MNHEY and CDR2 is SVGEGT. J gave up 5 bases and V 8 bases, and 13 bases lay outside the gene matches. The CDR3 loop is CASGLPGGTVDTQYF. Written as DNA, the CDR3 is TGTGCCAGCGGTTTGCCGGGAGGAACCGTAGATACGCAGTATTTT.

V usage is TRBV6-1 and J usage is TRBJ1-3, with no clear D. V was shortened by 6 bases and J by 8 bases, with 14 bases between the two germline ends. There are 13 residues in the CDR3. Per the germline V gene, CDR1 is MNHNS and CDR2 is SASEGT. CDR3 nucleotide sequence: TGTGCCAGCAGGAGCCCGCCCGTGTACACCATATATTTT. This codes for CASRSPPVYTIYF.

The V and J genes are TRBV4-1 and TRBJ2-3; D is perhaps TRBD2 (5 bases). The length of the CDR3 is 15 residues. CDR1 and CDR2 (germline): MGHRA, YSYEKL. Trimming took 1 base from V and 4 from J, leaving 12 bases between them. As DNA, the CDR3 is TGCGCCAGCAGCCAAGGAGAGCGGCGGTCAGATACGCAGTATTTT. Translation gives CASSQGERRSDTQYF.

This rearrangement joins TRBV5-1 to TRBJ2-2; D is perhaps TRBD2 (6 bases). CDR3 length: 16 amino acids. Germline V gene data show CDR1 as SGHRS and CDR2 as YFSETQ. Trimming took off 1 base at V and 0 bases at J, with 10 bases between the two ends. This CDR3 reads CASSLSGEANTGELFF. DNA of the CDR3: TGCGCCAGCAGCTTGTCGGGGGAAGCGAACACCGGGGAGCTGTTTTTT.

This clonotype was seen only a few times. CDR3 region: CAISATEDTQYF. The CDR3 coding sequence is TGTGCCATCAGTGCTACAGAAGATACGCAGTATTTT. The genes are TRBV10-3 and TRBJ2-3, with no clear D. Germline V gene data show CDR1 as ENHRY and CDR2 as SYGVKD. V gave up 4 bases and J gave up 5 bases, with 7 bases separating them. The length of the CDR3 is 12 residues.